Included here is one T cell receptor (beta chain) sequence, with context. The data were obtained in a study of cytomegalovirus exposure and HLA in healthy donors. Some clones are missing from TCRdb's copy, which holds only in-frame ones; the method was immunoSEQ multiplex PCR. The data show around 71,000 clones, approximately 94% seen once. Losses at the gene ends were 4 bases for V and 4 bases for J; bases not matched to a gene: 10. This CDR3 region has 16 residues. The germline V gene encodes CDR1 WSHSY and CDR2 SAAADI. This receptor was obtained from a man between 18 and 29 years old in good health and CMV-seropositive. Sequencing was carried out using PBMCs. The chain combines TRBV10-2 with TRBJ2-7; 10 bases are a match to TRBD2. CDR3 nucleotides: TGCGCCAGCAGTGGACTAGCGGGCAGAGGCGGGTACGAGCAGTACTTC. Its translation is CASSGLAGRGGYEQYF.